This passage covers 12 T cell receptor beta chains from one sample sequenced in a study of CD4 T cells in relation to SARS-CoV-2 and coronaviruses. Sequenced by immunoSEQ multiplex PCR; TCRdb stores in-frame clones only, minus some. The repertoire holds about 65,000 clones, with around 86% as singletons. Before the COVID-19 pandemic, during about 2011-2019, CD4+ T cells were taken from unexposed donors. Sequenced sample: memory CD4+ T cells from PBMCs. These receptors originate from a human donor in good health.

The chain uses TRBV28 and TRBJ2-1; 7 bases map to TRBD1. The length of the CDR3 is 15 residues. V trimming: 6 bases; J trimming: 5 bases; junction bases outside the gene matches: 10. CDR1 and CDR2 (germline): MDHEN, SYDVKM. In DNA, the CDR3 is TGTGCCAGCAGGCCCGGGACAGTAGGGGACAATGAGCAGTTCTTC. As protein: CASRPGTVGDNEQFF.

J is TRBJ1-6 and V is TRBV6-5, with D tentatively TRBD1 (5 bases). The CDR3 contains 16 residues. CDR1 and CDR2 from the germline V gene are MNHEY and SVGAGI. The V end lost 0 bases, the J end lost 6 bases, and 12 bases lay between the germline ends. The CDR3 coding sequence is TGTGCCAGCAGTTACTCTGGGACCGCTTCTAATTCACCCCTCCACTTT. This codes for CASSYSGTASNSPLHF.

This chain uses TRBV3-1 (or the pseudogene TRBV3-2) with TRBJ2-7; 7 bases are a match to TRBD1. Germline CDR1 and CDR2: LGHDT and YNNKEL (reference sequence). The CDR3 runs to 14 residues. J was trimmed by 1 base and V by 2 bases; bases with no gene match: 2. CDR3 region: CASSQQQGSYEQYF. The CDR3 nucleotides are TGTGCCAGCAGCCAACAACAGGGGTCCTACGAGCAGTACTTC.

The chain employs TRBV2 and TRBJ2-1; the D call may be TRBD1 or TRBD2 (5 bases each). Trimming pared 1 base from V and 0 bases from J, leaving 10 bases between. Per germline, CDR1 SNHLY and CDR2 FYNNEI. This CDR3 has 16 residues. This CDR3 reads CASSEGDVYSYNEQFF. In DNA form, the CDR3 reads TGTGCCAGCAGTGAAGGGGACGTGTACTCCTACAATGAGCAGTTCTTC.

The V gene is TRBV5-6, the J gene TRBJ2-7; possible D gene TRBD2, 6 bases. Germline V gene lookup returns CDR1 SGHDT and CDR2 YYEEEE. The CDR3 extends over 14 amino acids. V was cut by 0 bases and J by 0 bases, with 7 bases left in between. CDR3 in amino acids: CASSLGSGSYEQYF. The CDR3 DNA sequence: TGTGCCAGCAGCTTGGGTAGCGGCTCCTACGAGCAGTACTTC.

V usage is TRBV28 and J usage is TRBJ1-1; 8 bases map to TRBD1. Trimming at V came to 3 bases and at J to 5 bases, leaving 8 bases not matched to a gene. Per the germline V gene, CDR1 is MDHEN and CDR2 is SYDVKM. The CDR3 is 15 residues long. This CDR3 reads CASSFQGAVGTEAFF. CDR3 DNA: TGTGCCAGCAGTTTCCAGGGGGCGGTGGGTACTGAAGCTTTCTTT. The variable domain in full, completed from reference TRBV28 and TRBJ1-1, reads DVKVTQSSRYLVKRTGEKVFLECVQDMDHENMFWYRQDPGLGLRLIYFSYDVKMKEKGDIPEGYSVSREKKERFSLILESASTNQTSMYLCASSFQGAVGTEAFFGQGTRLTVV.

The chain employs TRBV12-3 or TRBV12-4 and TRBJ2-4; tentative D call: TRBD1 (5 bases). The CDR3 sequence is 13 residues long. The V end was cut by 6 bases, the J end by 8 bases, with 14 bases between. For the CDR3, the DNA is TGTGCCAGCAGCCCCGACAGCGTGGACATTCAGTACTTC. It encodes CASSPDSVDIQYF.

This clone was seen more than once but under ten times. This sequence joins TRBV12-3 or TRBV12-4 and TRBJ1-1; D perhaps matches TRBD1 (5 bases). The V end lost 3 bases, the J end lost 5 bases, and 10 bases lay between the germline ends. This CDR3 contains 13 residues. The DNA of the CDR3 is TGTGCCAGCAGTTTCCAGGGCGGGACTGAAGCTTTCTTT. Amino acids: CASSFQGGTEAFF.

CDR3 sequence: CASSSRGDQPQHF. The CDR3 DNA is TGTGCCAGCAGCTCACGCGGCGATCAGCCCCAGCATTTT. This rearrangement joins TRBV7-9 to TRBJ1-5, with D unclear. V was cut by 4 bases and J by 5 bases, with 9 bases left in between. The CDR3 is 13 amino acids. Germline V gene sequence: CDR1 SEHNR, CDR2 FQNEAQ (reference sequence).

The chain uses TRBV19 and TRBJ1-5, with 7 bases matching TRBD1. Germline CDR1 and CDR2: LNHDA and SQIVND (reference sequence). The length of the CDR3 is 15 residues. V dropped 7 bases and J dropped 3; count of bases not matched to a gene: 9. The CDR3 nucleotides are TGTGCCAGTATTGACAGGGCCTATCTCAATCAGCCCCAGCATTTT. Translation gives CASIDRAYLNQPQHF.

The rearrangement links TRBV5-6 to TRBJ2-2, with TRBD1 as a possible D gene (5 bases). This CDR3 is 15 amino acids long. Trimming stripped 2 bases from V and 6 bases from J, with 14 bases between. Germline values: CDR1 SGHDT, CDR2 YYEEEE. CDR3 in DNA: TGTGCCAGCAGCTTTGTAAGGGGTGCCGCCGGGGAGCTGTTTTTT. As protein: CASSFVRGAAGELFF.

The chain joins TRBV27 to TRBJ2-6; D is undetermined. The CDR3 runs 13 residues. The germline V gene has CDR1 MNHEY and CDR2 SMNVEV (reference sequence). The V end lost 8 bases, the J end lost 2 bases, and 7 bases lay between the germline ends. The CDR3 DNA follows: TGTGCCAGCTTCGGTGCTGGGGCCAACGTCCTGACTTTC. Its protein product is CASFGAGANVLTF.